The subject of this entry is one T cell receptor beta chain. CDR3 length: 11 residues. V gave up 3 bases and J gave up 5 bases, with 8 bases separating them. Per the germline V gene, CDR1 is DFQATT and CDR2 is SNEGSKA (reference sequence). PCR amplification relied on 60 Vbeta primers (plus 13 Jbeta primers). TCRdb's copy holds only in-frame clones and misses some; the assay was immunoSEQ multiplex PCR. The data hold roughly 130,000 clones, with roughly 84% observed a single time. This entry comes from a study of cytomegalovirus exposure and HLA in healthy donors. The TCR originated in a man in his fifties in good health and CMV-seronegative. Material: PBMCs. The chain recombines TRBV20-1 with TRBJ2-7; no clear D gene. CDR3 DNA: TGCAGTGCTAGGACAATGGACGAGCAGTACTTC. Encoded protein: CSARTMDEQYF.